The source of this T cell receptor beta chain is a study of cytomegalovirus exposure and HLA in healthy donors. The study ran its PCR with 60 Vbeta and 13 Jbeta primers. Libraries were prepared by immunoSEQ multiplex PCR; TCRdb keeps only in-frame clonotypes and omits some of them. Among under 200,000 clones, 84% were seen once, and the ten largest hold 1.9%. Comments on this clone: Its antigen remains unknown.

Overall study results and limits: Associated with cytomegalovirus, according to the listing, were 150 to 200 TCR beta chains. Prior analysis indicated that the majority of TCR beta V segments exhibited productivity approximately 87% or approximately 30% of the time.

CDR3 size: 14 residues. The V gene end was trimmed by 6 bases and the J gene end by 6 bases; junction bases not matched to a gene: 8. Germline V gene sequence: CDR1 MNHEY, CDR2 SMNVEV (reference sequence). The rearrangement joins TRBV27 to TRBJ1-1; 9 bases agree with TRBD1. Input material: PBMCs. This TCR was sampled from a man aged 18 to 29 in good health and CMV-seronegative. The CDR3 is CASRLGTGTSEAFF. The CDR3 DNA follows: TGTGCCAGCAGGTTGGGGACAGGGACCTCTGAAGCTTTCTTT.